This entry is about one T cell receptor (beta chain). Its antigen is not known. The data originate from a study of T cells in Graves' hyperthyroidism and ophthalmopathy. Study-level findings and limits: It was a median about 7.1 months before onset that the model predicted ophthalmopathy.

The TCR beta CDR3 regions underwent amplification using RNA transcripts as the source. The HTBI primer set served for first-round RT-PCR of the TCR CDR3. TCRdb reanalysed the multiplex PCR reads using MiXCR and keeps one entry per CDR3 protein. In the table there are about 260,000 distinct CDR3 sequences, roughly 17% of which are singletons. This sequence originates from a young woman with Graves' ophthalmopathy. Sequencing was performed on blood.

CDR3 sequence reads: CASSWSILDPGGWETQYF. Written as DNA, the CDR3 is TGTGCCAGTAGTTGGTCGATTTTGGATCCAGGGGGCTGGGAGACCCAGTACTTC. This sequence joins TRBV19 and TRBJ2-5; 8 positions match TRBD1. CDR3 size: 18 residues. Trimming at V came to 5 bases and at J to 5 bases, leaving 19 bases not matched to a gene. CDR1 and CDR2 from the germline V gene are LNHDA and SQIVND (reference sequence).